A single sample is the source of the 23 T cell receptor beta chains below, sequenced in a study of early T cells in non-severe SARS-CoV-2 infection. TCRdb processed the 5' RACE reads anew with MiXCR; each CDR3 protein has one entry. The data show roughly 120,000 distinct CDR3 sequences, over 9.5% seen once. The sample in question was whole blood, obtained at baseline. Every receptor here comes from an adult who was a healthcare worker with PCR-confirmed SARS-CoV-2 infection or an uninfected control (not recorded which).

This clonotype appeared a few times. V gene TRBV29-1 combines with J gene TRBJ2-3; D remains unclear. This CDR3 has 11 residues. Trimming took off 6 bases at V and 1 base at J, with 5 bases between the two ends. Germline CDR1 is SQVTM and CDR2 is ANQGSEA. CDR3 sequence reads: CSVSGTDTQYF. CDR3 DNA: TGCAGCGTCTCCGGCACAGATACGCAGTATTTT.

The rearrangement links TRBV3-1 to TRBJ1-3, with D uncertain. Germline CDR1 LGHDT, CDR2 YNNKEL (reference sequence). V was shortened by 5 bases and J by 0 bases, with 11 bases between the two germline ends. The CDR3 spans 15 residues. In DNA, the CDR3 is TGTGCCAGCAGCGTGACGGCGAGCTCTGGAAACACCATATATTTT. Protein sequence: CASSVTASSGNTIYF.

The CDR3 coding sequence is TGTGCCAGCAGCTTAGTAAGAAGCGGGGGGGCGGAGACCCAGTACTTC. It translates to CASSLVRSGGAETQYF. J is TRBJ2-5 and V is TRBV7-2; 10 bases align to TRBD2. Trimming cost V 1 base and J 5 bases; bases outside gene matches: 7. The CDR3 sequence is 16 residues long. Germline loops: CDR1 SGHTA, CDR2 FQGNSA.

This clonotype was seen a single time. CDR3 in DNA: TGTGCCAGCAGCCCCACGGGGATCGGAGAGACCCAGTACTTC. This translates into CASSPTGIGETQYF. The rearrangement links TRBV11-2 to TRBJ2-5, with D possibly matching TRBD2 (5 bases). CDR1 is SGHAT, CDR2 FQNNGV, per germline. Trimming removed 5 bases at V and 4 bases at J, with 14 bases between. The CDR3 loop spans 14 amino acids. Using reference TRBV11-2 and TRBJ2-5 for the parts outside the CDR3, the full variable domain is EAGVAQSPRYKIIEKRQSVAFWCNPISGHATLYWYQQILGQGPKLLIQFQNNGVVDDSQLPKDRFSAERLKGVDSTLKIQPAKLEDSAVYLCASSPTGIGETQYFGPGTRLLVL.

Many counts were recorded for this clonotype. This chain links TRBV6-5 with TRBJ1-1; no reliable D call. The CDR3 totals 15 residues. CDR1 and CDR2 (germline): MNHEY, SVGAGI. Trimming removed 0 bases from V and 1 base from J, with 9 bases in between. CDR3 sequence (DNA): TGTGCCAGCAGTTACTCCTACTCGGGGAACACTGAAGCTTTCTTT. It translates to CASSYSYSGNTEAFF.

The chain couples TRBV7-2 to TRBJ1-6; no definite D call. The V gene lost 5 bases and the J gene lost 7 bases, with 9 bases spanning the gap. CDR1 is SGHTA and CDR2 is FQGNSA in the germline V gene. The CDR3 is 13 residues long. The CDR3 here is CASSPNKNSPLHF. CDR3 sequence (DNA): TGTGCCAGCAGCCCTAACAAAAATTCACCCCTCCACTTT.

This chain links TRBV9 with TRBJ1-3; D gene ambiguous. Between the trimmed V and J ends, which lost 2 bases and 7 bases, there was a span of 13 bases. This CDR3 spans 14 amino acids. Germline lookup yields CDR1 SGDLS and CDR2 YYNGEE. The CDR3 reads CASSVDLARNTIYF. The CDR3 DNA follows: TGTGCCAGCAGCGTTGATCTGGCGAGGAACACCATATATTTT.

The CDR3 nucleotides are TGCAGTGCTAGAGATGGCCGCAAATATAACACTGAAGCTTTCTTT. As protein: CSARDGRKYNTEAFF. J is TRBJ1-1 and V is TRBV20-1; D is unresolved. V was clipped by 0 bases and J by 2 bases, with 13 bases between them. From germline, CDR1 is DFQATT and CDR2 SNEGSKA (reference sequence). This CDR3 has 15 amino acids.

V gene TRBV7-2 combines with J gene TRBJ1-1; 8 bases map to TRBD1. Germline V gives CDR1 SGHTA, CDR2 FQGNSA. CDR3 length: 14 residues. The J segment lost 2 bases and the V segment lost 5 bases, leaving 4 bases of the junction unmatched. CDR3 region: CASSLDRANTEAFF. The CDR3 coding sequence is TGTGCCAGCAGCCTGGACAGGGCCAACACTGAAGCTTTCTTT.

This clonotype has more than one count but fewer than ten. The chain carries TRBV18 and TRBJ2-1; D is unresolved. Deletions cut 6 bases from V and 8 bases from J, with 11 bases between. This CDR3 comprises 12 residues. Germline V lookup: CDR1 KGHSH, CDR2 LQKENI. For the CDR3, the DNA is TGTGCCAGCTCCCCCACACGCGATGAGCAGTTCTTC. It is translated as CASSPTRDEQFF.

V and J are TRBV29-1 and TRBJ1-2, with D uncertain. The CDR3 sequence is 12 residues long. Germline-derived CDR1 and CDR2 are SQVTM and ANQGSEA. V was cut by 0 bases and J by 6 bases, with 8 bases left in between. The CDR3 spells CSVEDRPNGYTF. The CDR3 region has the DNA TGCAGCGTTGAAGATCGGCCCAATGGCTACACCTTC.

The V gene is TRBV19, the J gene TRBJ2-2; 8 nucleotides match TRBD1. Germline values: CDR1 LNHDA, CDR2 SQIVND (reference sequence). The V segment lost 5 bases and the J segment 1 base; nucleotides outside the gene matches: 3. The CDR3 contains 15 residues. Here the CDR3 reads CASSDRGLNTGELFF. CDR3 DNA sequence: TGTGCCAGTAGTGACAGGGGCCTGAACACCGGGGAGCTGTTTTTT. Variable domain in full (rest from reference TRBV19 and TRBJ2-2): DGGITQSPKYLFRKEGQNVTLSCEQNLNHDAMYWYRQDPGQGLRLIYYSQIVNDFQKGDIAEGYSVSREKKESFPLTVTSAQKNPTAFYLCASSDRGLNTGELFFGEGSRLTVL.

The chain couples TRBV6-5 to TRBJ2-1, with D possibly matching TRBD1 (6 bases). Germline assignment: CDR1 MNHEY and CDR2 SVGAGI. V lost 6 bases and J lost 5, with 17 bases in between. This CDR3 is built from 15 residues. The chain's CDR3 is CASRDGQLINNEQFF. In DNA, the CDR3 is TGTGCCAGCAGGGACGGACAGCTGATAAACAATGAGCAGTTCTTC.

The J gene is TRBJ2-2, the V gene TRBV19, with D perhaps TRBD1 or TRBD2 (5 bases each). CDR1 LNHDA and CDR2 SQIVND come from the germline V gene (reference sequence). With 6 bases removed from V and 5 bases from J, the gap between germline ends came to 13 bases. There are 14 residues in the CDR3. CDR3 in DNA: TGTGCCAGTAGGGACGGAGGACATACCGGGGAGCTGTTTTTT. Its translation: CASRDGGHTGELFF.

The chain couples TRBV6-6 to TRBJ1-2; the match to TRBD1 covers 7 bases. V was clipped by 6 bases and J by 6 bases; unmatched bases: 16. Germline CDR1 is MNHNY and CDR2 is SVGAGI (reference sequence). CDR3 length: 16 amino acids. Here the CDR3 reads CASSPANIRDRNGYTF. Written as DNA, the CDR3 is TGTGCCAGCAGCCCAGCCAATATCCGGGACAGAAATGGCTACACCTTC.

The chain uses TRBV5-1 and TRBJ1-1, with unresolved D. Germline CDR1 reads SGHRS; CDR2 reads YFSETQ. This CDR3 has 13 amino acids. V lost 4 bases and J lost 4, with 11 bases in between. CDR3 DNA sequence: TGCGCCAGCAGCCCAGCCCCGGGCACTGAAGCTTTCTTT. Translating gives CASSPAPGTEAFF.

This clonotype showed up just once. The chain couples TRBV28 to TRBJ2-1; maybe TRBD1 (5 bases). The CDR3 covers 13 residues. V gave up 5 bases and J gave up 4 bases, with 9 bases separating them. Germline CDR1 MDHEN, CDR2 SYDVKM. CDR3 region: CASSLDTYNEQFF. As DNA, the CDR3 is TGTGCCAGCAGTCTGGACACATACAATGAGCAGTTCTTC.

The chain combines TRBV7-2 with TRBJ1-3, with D unresolved. Per germline, CDR1 SGHTA and CDR2 FQGNSA. The V end lost 5 bases, the J end lost 0 bases, and 8 bases lay between the germline ends. The CDR3 contains 14 residues. The CDR3 protein is CASSPLHSGNTIYF. CDR3 coding DNA: TGTGCCAGCAGCCCTCTTCACTCTGGAAACACCATATATTTT.

This clonotype was recorded at least ten times. V gene TRBV6-6 combines with J gene TRBJ1-4, with 9 bases aligning to TRBD1. Trimming cost V 4 bases and J 2 bases; bases outside gene matches: 5. This CDR3 spans 16 amino acids. Germline values: CDR1 MNHNY, CDR2 SVGAGI (reference sequence). CDR3 nucleotide sequence: TGTGCCAGCAGTTGGAGACAGGGGGAGACTAATGAAAAACTGTTTTTT. As protein: CASSWRQGETNEKLFF.

This clonotype was observed at least ten times. This chain connects TRBV12-3 or TRBV12-4 to TRBJ1-2, with D tentatively TRBD1 (5 bases). This CDR3 region has 14 residues. V gave up 2 bases and J gave up 2 bases, with 9 bases separating them. CDR3 residues: CASSLKTVNYGYTF. CDR3 bases: TGTGCCAGCAGTTTAAAGACAGTGAACTATGGCTACACCTTC.

Many counts were recorded for this clonotype. The rearrangement joins TRBV30 to TRBJ2-7; D is undetermined. The length of the CDR3 is 13 residues. Germline V lookup: CDR1 GTSNPN, CDR2 SVGIG (reference sequence). V was trimmed by 3 bases and J by 6 bases, leaving 15 bases between them. The CDR3 region is CAWSFSGLGEQYF. DNA of the CDR3: TGTGCCTGGAGCTTCTCAGGTTTGGGCGAGCAGTACTTC. The variable domain in full, completed from reference TRBV30 and TRBJ2-7, reads SQTIHQWPATLVQPVGSPLSLECTVEGTSNPNLYWYRQAAGRGLQLLFYSVGIGQISSEVPQNLSASRPQDRQFILSSKKLLLSDSGFYLCAWSFSGLGEQYFGPGTRLTVT.

This clonotype was recorded many times. The chain uses TRBV20-1 and TRBJ1-6; unclear D gene. The V gene's germline CDR1 is DFQATT and CDR2 SNEGSKA (reference sequence). V dropped 3 bases and J dropped 6 bases, with 9 bases sitting between them. This CDR3 is 13 amino acids long. CDR3 DNA: TGCAGTGCTAGCCCCCACTCTAATTCACCCCTCCACTTT. It is translated as CSASPHSNSPLHF.

By share, this clonotype counts as medium-sized. CDR3 in amino acids: CSVNRDSYNEQFF. The CDR3 DNA sequence: TGCAGCGTTAACCGGGACTCCTACAATGAGCAGTTCTTC. The genes are TRBV29-1 and TRBJ2-1; tentatively, D is TRBD2 (5 bases). The CDR3 is 13 residues long. In germline, CDR1 is SQVTM, CDR2 ANQGSEA. V shed 5 bases and J shed 0 bases, with 8 bases lying between them.